The clone carrying this T cell receptor (beta chain) was seen many times. This sample's time point: newly diagnosed GD, antithyroid drugs for less than 3 months. PBMCs were the source of the RNA used for TCR sequencing. For TCR beta, libraries came from iRepertoire HTBI primers and Arm-PCR of CDR3 regions. MiXCR was run by TCRdb on the multiplex PCR reads, yielding one entry per CDR3 protein. The sample has 400,000 to 500,000 distinct CDR3 sequences, about 15% seen once. The V end was cut by 4 bases, the J end by 0 bases, with 19 bases between. This CDR3 has 18 amino acids. CDR1 is MNHEY and CDR2 is SVGAGI in the germline V gene. The source of the sample is a study of regulatory T cells in long-lasting Graves disease. This sample was also put to use in a study of T cells in Graves' hyperthyroidism and ophthalmopathy. As reported in that work: When ophthalmopathy did not progress within 18 months, Graves' hyperthyroidism was considered stable.

This TCR was sampled from a woman aged 25 to 39 with Graves disease. V is TRBV6-5 and J is TRBJ1-5, with D possibly being TRBD1 (5 bases). Specimen: peripheral blood mononuclear cells (PBMCs), collected at new diagnosis, from a patient treated with antithyroid drugs. CDR3 in DNA: TGTGCCAGCAGTTTAAACCGGGACTCGCGGAATAGCAATCAGCCCCAGCATTTT. Its translation is CASSLNRDSRNSNQPQHF.